This note documents a single T cell receptor beta chain sequence. The sample comes from a study of cytomegalovirus exposure and HLA in healthy donors. Study overall: Under 90% of some 390 genotyped donors fell in the Caucasian-associated ancestry cluster.

Vbeta (60) and Jbeta (13) primers were used in the PCR. Only in-frame clones appear in the TCRdb table, and some are missing; sequencing was by immunoSEQ multiplex PCR. This sample's table reports some 130,000 clones. V was clipped by 4 bases and J by 0 bases; unmatched bases: 23. Germline-derived CDR1 and CDR2 are SGHVS and FNYEAQ. CDR3 length: 21 amino acids. The chain uses TRBV7-6 and TRBJ2-7, with 8 bases fitting TRBD1. This sequence was found in a man aged 18 to 30 in good health and CMV-seronegative. The sample taken for sequencing was PBMCs. The CDR3 coding sequence is TGTGCCAGCAGCTCACCACCGCGGGATGACAGGGGCAGAAAGAGCTCCTACGAGCAGTACTTC. Translated: CASSSPPRDDRGRKSSYEQYF.